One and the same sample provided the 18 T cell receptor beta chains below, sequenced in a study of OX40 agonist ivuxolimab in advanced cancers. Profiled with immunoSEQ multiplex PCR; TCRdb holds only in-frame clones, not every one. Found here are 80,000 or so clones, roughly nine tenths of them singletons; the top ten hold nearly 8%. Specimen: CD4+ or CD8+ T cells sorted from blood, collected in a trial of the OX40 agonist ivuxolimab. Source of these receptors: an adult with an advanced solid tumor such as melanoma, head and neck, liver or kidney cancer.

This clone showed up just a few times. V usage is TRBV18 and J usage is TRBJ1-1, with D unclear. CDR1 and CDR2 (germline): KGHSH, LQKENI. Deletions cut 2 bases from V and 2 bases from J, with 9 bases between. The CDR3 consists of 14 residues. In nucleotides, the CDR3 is TGTGCCAGCTCACCATCCGACGGAAACACTGAAGCTTTCTTT. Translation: CASSPSDGNTEAFF.

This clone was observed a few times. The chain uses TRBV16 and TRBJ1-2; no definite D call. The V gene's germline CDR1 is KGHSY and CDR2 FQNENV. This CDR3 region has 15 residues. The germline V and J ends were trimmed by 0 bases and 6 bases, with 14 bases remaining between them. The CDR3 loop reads CASSQSSISGDGYTF. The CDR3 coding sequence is TGTGCCAGCAGCCAATCAAGTATCTCGGGCGATGGCTACACCTTC.

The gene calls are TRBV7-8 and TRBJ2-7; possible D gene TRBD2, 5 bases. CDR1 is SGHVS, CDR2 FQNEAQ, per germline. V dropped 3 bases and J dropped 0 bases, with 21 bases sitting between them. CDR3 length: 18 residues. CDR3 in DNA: TGTGCCAGCAGCTTCGGTACGAGGGCCCTCCGAAGCTCCTACGAGCAGTACTTC. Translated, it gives CASSFGTRALRSSYEQYF.

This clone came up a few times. The CDR3 nucleotides read TGTGCCAGCAGCGGAGACAGAAACTCTGGAAACACCATATATTTT. Translated: CASSGDRNSGNTIYF. V and J are TRBV9 and TRBJ1-3; weak D call: TRBD1 (5 bases). The V gene's germline CDR1 is SGDLS and CDR2 YYNGEE. The CDR3 extends over 15 amino acids. V gave up 3 bases and J gave up 0 bases, with 10 bases separating them. Combining the CDR3 with reference TRBV9 and TRBJ1-3 gives the whole variable domain DSGVTQTPKHLITATGQRVTLRCSPRSGDLSVYWYQQSLDQGLQFLIQYYNGEERAKGNILERFSAQQFPDLHSELNLSSLELGDSALYFCASSGDRNSGNTIYFGEGSWLTVV.

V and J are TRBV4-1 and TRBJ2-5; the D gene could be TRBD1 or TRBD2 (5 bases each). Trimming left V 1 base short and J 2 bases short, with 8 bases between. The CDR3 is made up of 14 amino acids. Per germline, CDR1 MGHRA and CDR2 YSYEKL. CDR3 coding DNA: TGCGCCAGCAGCCAAGGTTGGGGGCAAGAGACCCAGTACTTC. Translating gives CASSQGWGQETQYF.

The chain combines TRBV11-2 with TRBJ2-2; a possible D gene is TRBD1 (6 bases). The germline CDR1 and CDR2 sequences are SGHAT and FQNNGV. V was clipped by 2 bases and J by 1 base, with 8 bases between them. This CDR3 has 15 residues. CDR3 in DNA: TGTGCCAGCAGCTTAAGGACAGTGAACACCGGGGAGCTGTTTTTT. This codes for CASSLRTVNTGELFF.

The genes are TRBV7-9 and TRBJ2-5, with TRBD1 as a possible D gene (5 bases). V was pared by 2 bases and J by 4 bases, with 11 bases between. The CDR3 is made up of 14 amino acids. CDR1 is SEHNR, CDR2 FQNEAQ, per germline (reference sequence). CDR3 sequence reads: CASSLIRAAETQYF. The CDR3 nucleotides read TGTGCCAGCAGCTTAATCAGGGCGGCAGAGACCCAGTACTTC. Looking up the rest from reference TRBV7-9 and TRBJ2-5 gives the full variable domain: DTGVSQNPRHKITKRGQNVTFRCDPISEHNRLYWYRQTLGQGPEFLTYFQNEAQLEKSRLLSDRFSAERPKGSFSTLEIQRTEQGDSAMYLCASSLIRAAETQYFGPGTRLLVL.

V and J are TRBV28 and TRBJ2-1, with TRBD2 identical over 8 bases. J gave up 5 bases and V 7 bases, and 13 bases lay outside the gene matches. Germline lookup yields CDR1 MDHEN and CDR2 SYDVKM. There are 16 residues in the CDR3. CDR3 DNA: TGTGCCAGCACTACCCCAGAGGGACTAGGAAACAATGAGCAGTTCTTC. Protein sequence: CASTTPEGLGNNEQFF.

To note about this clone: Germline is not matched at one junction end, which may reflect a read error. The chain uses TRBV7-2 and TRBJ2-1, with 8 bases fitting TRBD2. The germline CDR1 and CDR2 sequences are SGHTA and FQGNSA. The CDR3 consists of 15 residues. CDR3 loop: CASSLAGVPNNEQFF. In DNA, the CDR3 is TGTGCCAGCAGCCTAGCGGGCGTCCCTAACAATGAGCAGTTCTTC.

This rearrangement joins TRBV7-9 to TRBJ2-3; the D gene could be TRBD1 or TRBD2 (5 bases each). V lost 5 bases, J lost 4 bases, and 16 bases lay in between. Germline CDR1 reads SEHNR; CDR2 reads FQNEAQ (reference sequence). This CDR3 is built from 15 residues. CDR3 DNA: TGTGCCAGCAGCCCCCGGGGAGAGGGGTCAGATACGCAGTATTTT. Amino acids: CASSPRGEGSDTQYF.

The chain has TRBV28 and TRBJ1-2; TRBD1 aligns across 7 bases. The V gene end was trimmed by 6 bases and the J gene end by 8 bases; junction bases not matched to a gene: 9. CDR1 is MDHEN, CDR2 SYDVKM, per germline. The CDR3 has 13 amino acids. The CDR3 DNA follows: TGTGCCAGCAGCCCGGAGGGGGCGAGAGGCTACACCTTC. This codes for CASSPEGARGYTF.

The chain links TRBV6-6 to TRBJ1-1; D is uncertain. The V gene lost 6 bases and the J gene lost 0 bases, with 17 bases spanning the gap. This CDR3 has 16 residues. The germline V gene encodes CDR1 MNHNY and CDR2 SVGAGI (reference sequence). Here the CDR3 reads CASSPGSLAMNTEAFF. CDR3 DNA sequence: TGTGCCAGCAGCCCCGGCAGTCTAGCTATGAACACTGAAGCTTTCTTT.

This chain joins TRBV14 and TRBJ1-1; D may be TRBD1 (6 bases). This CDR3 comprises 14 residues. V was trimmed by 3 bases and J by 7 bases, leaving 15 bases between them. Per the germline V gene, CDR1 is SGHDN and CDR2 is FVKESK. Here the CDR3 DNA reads TGTGCCAGCAGCCAGGGGGGCGGCTTCTTTGAAGCTTTCTTT. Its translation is CASSQGGGFFEAFF. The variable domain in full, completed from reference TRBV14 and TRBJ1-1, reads EAGVTQFPSHSVIEKGQTVTLRCDPISGHDNLYWYRRVMGKEIKFLLHFVKESKQDESGMPNNRFLAERTGGTYSTLKVQPAELEDSGVYFCASSQGGGFFEAFFGQGTRLTVV.

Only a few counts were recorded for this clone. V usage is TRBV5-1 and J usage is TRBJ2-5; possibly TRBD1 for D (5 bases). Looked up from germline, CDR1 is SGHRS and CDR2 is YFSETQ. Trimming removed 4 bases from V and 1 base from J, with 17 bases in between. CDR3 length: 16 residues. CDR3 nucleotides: TGCGCCAGCAGCAGGACCCCAGACAGTCTCCAAGAGACCCAGTACTTC. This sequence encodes CASSRTPDSLQETQYF. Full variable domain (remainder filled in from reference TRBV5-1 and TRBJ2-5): KAGVTQTPRYLIKTRGQQVTLSCSPISGHRSVSWYQQTPGQGLQFLFEYFSETQRNKGNFPGRFSGRQFSNSRSEMNVSTLELGDSALYLCASSRTPDSLQETQYFGPGTRLLVL.

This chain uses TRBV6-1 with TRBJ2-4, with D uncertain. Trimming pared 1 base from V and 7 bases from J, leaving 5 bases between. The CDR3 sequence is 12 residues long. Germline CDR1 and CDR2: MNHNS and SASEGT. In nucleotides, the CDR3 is TGTGCCAGCAGTGAAGGCCGGAACATTCAGTACTTC. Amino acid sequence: CASSEGRNIQYF.

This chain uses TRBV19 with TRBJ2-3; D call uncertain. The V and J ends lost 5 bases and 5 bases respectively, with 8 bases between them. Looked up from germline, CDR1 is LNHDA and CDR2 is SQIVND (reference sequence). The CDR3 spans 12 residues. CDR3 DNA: TGTGCCAGTAGTGCCTACCTAGATACGCAGTATTTT. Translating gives CASSAYLDTQYF.

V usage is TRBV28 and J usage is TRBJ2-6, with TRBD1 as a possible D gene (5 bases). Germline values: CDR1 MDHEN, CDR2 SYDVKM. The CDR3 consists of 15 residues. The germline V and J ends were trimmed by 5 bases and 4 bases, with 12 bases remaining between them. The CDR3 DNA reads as TGTGCCAGCAGTCCGCTGAAGGGGGGGGCCAACGTCCTGACTTTC. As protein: CASSPLKGGANVLTF.

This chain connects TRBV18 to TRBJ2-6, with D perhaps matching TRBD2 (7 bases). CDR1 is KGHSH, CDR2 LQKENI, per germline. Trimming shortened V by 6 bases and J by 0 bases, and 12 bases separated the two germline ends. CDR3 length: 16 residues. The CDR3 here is CASSSGGRSGANVLTF. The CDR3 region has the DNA TGTGCCAGCTCTTCGGGGGGCCGCTCTGGGGCCAACGTCCTGACTTTC.